Listed below are T cell receptor beta chains from one sample, sequenced in a study of blood T cell repertoires in COVID-19. The protocol was immunoSEQ multiplex PCR, while the TCRdb copy is restricted to in-frame clones and leaves out a portion. The sample has around 310,000 clones; around 92% are singletons. Source material: PBMCs or T cells enriched from blood (not recorded which). All receptors derive from a woman aged 25 to 39 who had recovered from COVID-19. Each CDR3 is given with its conserved first and last residue.

TRBV5-1	TRBJ1-2	CASSYRGSYGYTF
TRBV7-2	TRBJ2-7	CASSLSGLAYEQYF
TRBV6-5	TRBJ2-1	CASEGTRYNEQFF
TRBV5-1	TRBJ1-2	CASSWGEFFKRSGYTF
TRBV29-1	TRBJ2-1	CSVERGTGSSYNEQFF
TRBV20-1	TRBJ2-7	CSASRDRVYEQYF
TRBV5-1	TRBJ2-2	CASSLAGTGWDTGELFF
TRBV4-2	TRBJ1-6	CASSQGLAAFNNSPLHF
TRBV2	TRBJ2-5	CASSEVGAAGTQYF
TRBV19	TRBJ2-7	CASSQRVEPPYEQYF
TRBV12-2	TRBJ2-7	CASRSSTVGRETTYEQYF
TRBV2	TRBJ2-3	CASSVRQGHITDTQYF
TRBV7-3	TRBJ2-2	CASSKLGLAAGTGELFF
TRBV13	TRBJ2-5	CASSLGGRTRPLGTQYF
TRBV27	TRBJ2-5	CASSLLAGDVETQYF
TRBV28	TRBJ1-1	CASSPTDSYTEAFF
TRBV28	TRBJ1-5	CASMGSGGPSSWNQPQHF
TRBV20-1	TRBJ1-2	CSATLNYGYTF
TRBV21-1	TRBJ1-6	CASSKDGGILSLRRSYNSPLHF
TRBV7-2	TRBJ2-1	CASSLPAGGFYNEQFF
TRBV5-1	TRBJ2-3	CASSLTPSITDTQYF
TRBV5-4	TRBJ1-2	CASSLGTGAGYGYTF
TRBV10-3	TRBJ2-5	CAISEAPGQGTWETQYF
TRBV2	TRBJ2-1	CASRAGTPFGGWKFF
TRBV3-1/TRBV3-2	TRBJ2-7	CASSQDPGQGSYEQYF
TRBV9	TRBJ1-2	CASSASQGYGYTF
TRBV3-1/TRBV3-2	TRBJ2-3	CASSQDRGAGSPDTQYF
TRBV30	TRBJ1-2	CAWTKMRTGSSYGYTF
TRBV3-1/TRBV3-2	TRBJ2-3	CASSQVSGGWGTDTQYF
TRBV4-1	TRBJ1-5	CASSQLQQGVRNQPQHF
TRBV5-1	TRBJ2-7	CASSLPNTRGRQYF
TRBV3-1/TRBV3-2	TRBJ2-3	CASSQAYTGDTQYF
TRBV18	TRBJ1-1	CASSLTGGDTEAFF
TRBV11-2	TRBJ1-1	CASRLTGGLAFF
TRBV3-1/TRBV3-2	TRBJ2-7	CASSQGGAGGPYEQYF
TRBV19	TRBJ1-3	CASRDRQGASGNTIYF
TRBV6-5	TRBJ1-5	CASTYGGRANQPQHF